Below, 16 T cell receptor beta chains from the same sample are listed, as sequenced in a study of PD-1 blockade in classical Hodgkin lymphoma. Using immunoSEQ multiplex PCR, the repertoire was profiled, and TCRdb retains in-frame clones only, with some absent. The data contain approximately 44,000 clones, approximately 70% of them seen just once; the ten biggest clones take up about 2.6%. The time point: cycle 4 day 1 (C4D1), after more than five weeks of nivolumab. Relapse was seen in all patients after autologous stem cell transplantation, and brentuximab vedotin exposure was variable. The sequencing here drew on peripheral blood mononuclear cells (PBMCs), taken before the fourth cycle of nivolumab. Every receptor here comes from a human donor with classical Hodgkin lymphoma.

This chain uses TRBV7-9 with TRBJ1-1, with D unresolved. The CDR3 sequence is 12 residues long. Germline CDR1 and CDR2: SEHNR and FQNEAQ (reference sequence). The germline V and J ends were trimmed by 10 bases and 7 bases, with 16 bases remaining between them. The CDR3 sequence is CATLIGSVEAFF. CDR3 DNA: TGTGCCACCCTTATTGGATCTGTTGAAGCTTTCTTT.

The CDR3 coding sequence is TGCGCCACCTGGCTCCGAGATAGGGGTGAAAATGAGCAGTTCTTC. This gives the protein CATWLRDRGENEQFF. The V gene is TRBV10-2, the J gene TRBJ2-1; maybe TRBD1 (5 bases). V lost 10 bases and J lost 7, with 23 bases in between. The CDR3 is made up of 15 amino acids. CDR1 and CDR2 from the germline V gene are WSHSY and SAAADI.

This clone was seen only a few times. CDR3 sequence (DNA): TGTGCCAGCAGCTTGGGAGACTTCGCCGTTGAAGCTTTCTTT. As protein: CASSLGDFAVEAFF. The rearrangement joins TRBV5-4 to TRBJ1-1; D not certain. The CDR3 is 14 residues long. Trimming shortened V by 0 bases and J by 7 bases, and 13 bases separated the two germline ends. Germline CDR1 reads SGHNT; CDR2 reads YYREEE (reference sequence).

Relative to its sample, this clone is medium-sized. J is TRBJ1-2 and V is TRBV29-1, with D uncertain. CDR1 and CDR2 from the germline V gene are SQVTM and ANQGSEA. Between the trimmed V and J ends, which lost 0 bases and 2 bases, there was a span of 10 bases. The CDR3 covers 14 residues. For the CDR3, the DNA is TGCAGCGTTGAAGATATTGCAGGAAACTATGGCTACACCTTC. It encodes CSVEDIAGNYGYTF.

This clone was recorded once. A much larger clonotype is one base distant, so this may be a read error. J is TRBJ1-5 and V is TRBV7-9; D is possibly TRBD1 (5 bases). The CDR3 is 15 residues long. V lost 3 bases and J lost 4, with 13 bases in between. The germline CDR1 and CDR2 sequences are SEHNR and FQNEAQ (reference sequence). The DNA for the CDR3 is TGTGCCAGCAGCTTCGGGGCGGGGGGGAATCAGCCCCAGCATTTT. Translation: CASSFGAGGNQPQHF.

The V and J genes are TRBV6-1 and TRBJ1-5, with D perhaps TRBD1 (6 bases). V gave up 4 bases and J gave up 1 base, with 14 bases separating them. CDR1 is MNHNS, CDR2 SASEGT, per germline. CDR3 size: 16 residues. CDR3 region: CASSVKTGISNQPQHF. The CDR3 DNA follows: TGTGCCAGCAGTGTTAAGACAGGCATCAGCAATCAGCCCCAGCATTTT.

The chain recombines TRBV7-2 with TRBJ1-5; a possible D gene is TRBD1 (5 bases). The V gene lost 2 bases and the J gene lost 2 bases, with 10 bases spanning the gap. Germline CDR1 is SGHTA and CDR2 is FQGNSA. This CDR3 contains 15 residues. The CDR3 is CASSLYGGGNQPQHF. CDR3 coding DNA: TGTGCCAGCAGCTTATATGGGGGTGGCAATCAGCCCCAGCATTTT.

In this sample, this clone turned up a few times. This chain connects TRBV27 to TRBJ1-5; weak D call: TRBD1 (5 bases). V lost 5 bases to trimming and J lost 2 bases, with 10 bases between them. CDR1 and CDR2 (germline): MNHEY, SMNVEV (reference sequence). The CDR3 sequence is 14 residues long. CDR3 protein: CASSPLGGNQPQHF. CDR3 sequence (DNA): TGTGCCAGCAGTCCCCTAGGGGGCAATCAGCCCCAGCATTTT.

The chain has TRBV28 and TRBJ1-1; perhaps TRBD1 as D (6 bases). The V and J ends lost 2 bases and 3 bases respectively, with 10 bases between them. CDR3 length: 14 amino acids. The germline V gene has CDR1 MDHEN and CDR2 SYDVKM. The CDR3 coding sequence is TGTGCCAGCAGTTTAGAGGGGGGGTACACTGAAGCTTTCTTT. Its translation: CASSLEGGYTEAFF.

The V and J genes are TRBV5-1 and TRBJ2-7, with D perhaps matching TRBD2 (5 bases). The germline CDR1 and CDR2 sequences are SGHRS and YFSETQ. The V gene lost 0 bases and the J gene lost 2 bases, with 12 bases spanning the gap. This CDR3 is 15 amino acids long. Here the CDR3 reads CASSLVVGVAYEQYF. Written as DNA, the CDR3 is TGCGCCAGCAGCTTGGTCGTCGGGGTCGCCTACGAGCAGTACTTC.

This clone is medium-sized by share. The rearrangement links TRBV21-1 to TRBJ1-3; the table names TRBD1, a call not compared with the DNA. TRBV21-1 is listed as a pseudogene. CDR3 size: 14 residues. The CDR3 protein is CASRNRVSGNTIYF. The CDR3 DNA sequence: TGTGCCAGCAGGAACAGGGTATCTGGAAACACCATATATTTT.

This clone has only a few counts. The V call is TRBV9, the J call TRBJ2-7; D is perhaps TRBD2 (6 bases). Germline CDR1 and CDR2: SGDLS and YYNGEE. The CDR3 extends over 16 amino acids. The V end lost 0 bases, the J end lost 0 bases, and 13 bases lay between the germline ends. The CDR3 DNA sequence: TGTGCCAGCAGCGTAGACGGCGGGACGGACTCCTACGAGCAGTACTTC. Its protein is CASSVDGGTDSYEQYF.

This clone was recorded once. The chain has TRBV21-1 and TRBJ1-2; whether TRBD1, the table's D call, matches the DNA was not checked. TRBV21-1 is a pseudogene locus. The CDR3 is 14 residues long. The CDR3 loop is CASSKFGTIGGYTF. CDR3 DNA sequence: TGTGCCAGCAGCAAATTCGGGACAATCGGTGGCTACACCTTC.

The CDR3: CASSLGNTGANVLTF. CDR3 nucleotides: TGTGCCAGCAGTTTAGGGAACACTGGGGCCAACGTCCTGACTTTC. The chain combines TRBV27 with TRBJ2-6; no clear D gene. Trimming left V 2 bases short and J 2 bases short, with 7 bases between. This CDR3 has 15 amino acids. CDR1 MNHEY and CDR2 SMNVEV come from the germline V gene (reference sequence).

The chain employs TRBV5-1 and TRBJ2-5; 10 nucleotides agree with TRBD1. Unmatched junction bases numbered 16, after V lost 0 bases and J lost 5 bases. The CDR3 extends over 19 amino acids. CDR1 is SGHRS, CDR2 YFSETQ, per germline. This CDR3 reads CASSLEESQTGGGRETQYF. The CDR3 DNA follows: TGCGCCAGCAGCTTGGAAGAGTCTCAGACAGGGGGCGGAAGGGAGACCCAGTACTTC. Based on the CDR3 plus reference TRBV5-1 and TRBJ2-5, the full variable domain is KAGVTQTPRYLIKTRGQQVTLSCSPISGHRSVSWYQQTPGQGLQFLFEYFSETQRNKGNFPGRFSGRQFSNSRSEMNVSTLELGDSALYLCASSLEESQTGGGRETQYFGPGTRLLVL.

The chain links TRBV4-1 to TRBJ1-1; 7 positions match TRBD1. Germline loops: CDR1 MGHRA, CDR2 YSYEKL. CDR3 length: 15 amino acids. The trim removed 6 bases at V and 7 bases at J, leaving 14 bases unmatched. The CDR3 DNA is TGCGCCAGCAGTCATTTCGAACAGGGGACCTATGAAGCTTTCTTT. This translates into CASSHFEQGTYEAFF.